The rows below give T cell receptor beta chains drawn from one sample of a study of blood T cell repertoires in COVID-19. TCRdb keeps only in-frame clones here, not all; method: immunoSEQ multiplex PCR. The table lists approximately 190,000 clones, under 90% of them singletons. The sample was peripheral blood. The receptors derive from a young man with active or convalescent COVID-19. Both conserved end residues are part of each CDR3. Each record gives: J gene, V gene, D gene, clone size, CDR3 DNA, CDR3 protein. A D gene is named only where the DNA matches it firmly. Expanded clones get a size class; other rows say once, few or many, or leave the size out.

TRBJ2-7 | TRBV30 | TRBD1 | . | TGTGCCTGGCGCCTTCTGGGACAGGGAACCTACGAGCAGTACTTC | CAWRLLGQGTYEQYF
TRBJ2-1 | TRBV13 | TRBD2 | . | TGTGCCAGCAGCTCACTAGCGGCCTTTTCGGATGAGCAGTTCTTC | CASSSLAAFSDEQFF
TRBJ1-1 | TRBV7-9 | . | . | TGTGCCAGCAGGCCTTATGGACAGATGAACACTGAAGCTTTCTTT | CASRPYGQMNTEAFF
TRBJ1-5 | TRBV4-1 | . | . | TGCGCCAGCAGCCAAGATGGGGCCGGGGGGAATCAGCCCCAGCATTTT | CASSQDGAGGNQPQHF
TRBJ1-2 | TRBV28 | TRBD1 | . | TGTGCCAGCAGTCCTCGGACAGGGGGCGTCTATGGCTACACCTTC | CASSPRTGGVYGYTF
TRBJ1-6 | TRBV28 | TRBD1 | . | TGTGCCAGCAGTACCGAAGGACAGGGTCAATCACCCCTCCACTTT | CASSTEGQGQSPLHF
TRBJ1-1 | TRBV5-1 | . | . | TGCGCCAGCACCGCGGCGGGTGAAGCTTTCTTT | CASTAAGEAFF
TRBJ2-5 | TRBV19 | . | . | TGTGCCAGTAGTACTAGCAGTCAAGAGACCCAGTACTTC | CASSTSSQETQYF
TRBJ2-7 | TRBV6-2/TRBV6-3 | TRBD2 | . | TGTGCCAGCAGTTACGGCGGGAGCGGGATCGAGCAGTACTTC | CASSYGGSGIEQYF
TRBJ2-1 | TRBV7-8 | . | . | TGTGCCAGCAGCTTAACCAGTTACTACAATGAGCAGTTCTTC | CASSLTSYYNEQFF
TRBJ2-5 | TRBV10-3 | TRBD1 | . | TGTGCCATCTCAGACAGGGAAGAGACCCAGTACTTC | CAISDREETQYF
TRBJ1-5 | TRBV14 | . | . | TGTGCCAGCAGCCTACAGGTTAATCAGCCCCAGCATTTT | CASSLQVNQPQHF
TRBJ2-7 | TRBV7-6 | . | . | TGTGCCAGCAGCCTAGCTGCACAGGGCAAAGAGCAGTACTTC | CASSLAAQGKEQYF
TRBJ2-1 | TRBV6-2/TRBV6-3 | . | . | TGTGCCAGCAGTTACCCGCGAGAAAGCGCTCTATCCTACAATGAGCAGTTCTTC | CASSYPRESALSYNEQFF
TRBJ2-1 | TRBV4-3 | . | . | TGCGCCAGCAGCCACCTAGGCAATGAGCAGTTCTTC | CASSHLGNEQFF
TRBJ1-3 | TRBV25-1 | TRBD1 | . | TGTGCCAGCAGCGAGACAGGGGCTGGAAACACCATATATTTT | CASSETGAGNTIYF
TRBJ2-5 | TRBV4-1 | . | once | TGCGCCAGCAGCCAACGACTGGAAGAGACCCAGTACTTC | CASSQRLEETQYF
TRBJ2-6 | TRBV7-6 | . | few | TGTGCCAGCAGCCCCCTCTCTGGGGCCAACGTCCTGACTTTC | CASSPLSGANVLTF
TRBJ2-5 | TRBV19 | TRBD1 | . | TGTGCCAGCAGAAGGGACAGGGGAATACAAGAGACCCAGTACTTC | CASRRDRGIQETQYF
TRBJ2-2 | TRBV4-1 | TRBD2 | once | TGCGCCAGCAGCCAGACTAGCGGGAGGGCCCGGGGCGGGGAGCTGTTTTTT | CASSQTSGRARGGELFF
TRBJ2-6 | TRBV27 | TRBD1 | . | TGTGCCACGGCAAGAGGGGGCGCATCCTCTGGGGCCAACGTCCTGACTTTC | CATARGGASSGANVLTF
TRBJ2-1 | TRBV7-6 | . | . | TGTGCCAGCAGCTTAGGGGGAGGCCCCGCTTTCTTC | CASSLGGGPAFF
TRBJ1-1 | TRBV21-1 | . | . | TGTGCCAGCAGCAAAGCAGGTATAGGGGACAGCTACTCCCTGGGGGCTTTCTTT | CASSKAGIGDSYSLGAFF
TRBJ2-1 | TRBV7-6 | TRBD2 | once | TGTGCCAGCAGCTTAGCCCGATTGGTAACTAGCGGGACTGTCAATGAGCAGTTCTTC | CASSLARLVTSGTVNEQFF
TRBJ1-4 | TRBV18 | TRBD1 | few | TGTGCCAGCTCACGCACAGGGGTGAAGGGTGAAAAACTGTTTTTT | CASSRTGVKGEKLFF
TRBJ2-7 | TRBV14 | . | once | TGTGCCAGCAGCCCCCTAGCTCTTATAGAGACTCCCCCCAACGAGCAGTACTTC | CASSPLALIETPPNEQYF
TRBJ1-5 | TRBV18 | . | . | TGTGCCAGCCAACCGGGATTAAATCAGCCCCAGCATTTT | CASQPGLNQPQHF
TRBJ1-1 | TRBV9 | TRBD1 | . | TGTGCCAGCAGTGATAGGATGACAGGGATAAGTGGTGAAGCTTTCTTT | CASSDRMTGISGEAFF
TRBJ1-2 | TRBV4-1 | . | few | TGCGCCAGCAGCCCCCGGACGACAGTGCAAAACTATGGCTACACCTTC | CASSPRTTVQNYGYTF
TRBJ1-3 | TRBV2 | . | . | TGTGCCAGCAGTAATGCAGGGGCCTCTGGAAACACCATATATTTT | CASSNAGASGNTIYF
TRBJ1-1 | TRBV10-1 | TRBD1 | . | TGCGCCAGCAGTGACCCGGGGACAGGGAACACTGAAGCTTTCTTT | CASSDPGTGNTEAFF
TRBJ2-7 | TRBV3-1/TRBV3-2 | TRBD2 | . | TGTGCCAGCAGCCAAGTGGGGACTAGCAGCGAGCAGTACTTC | CASSQVGTSSEQYF
TRBJ1-3 | TRBV7-9 | TRBD1 | . | TGTGCCAGCAGCTTAGCGGAGGGACAGGGGAGCGGAAACACCATATATTTT | CASSLAEGQGSGNTIYF
TRBJ1-1 | TRBV29-1 | TRBD1 | . | TGCAGCGTTCGGACAGGGGGCCGGGGCACTGAAGCTTTCTTT | CSVRTGGRGTEAFF
TRBJ2-5 | TRBV6-5 | TRBD2 | . | TGTGCCAGCAGTTCCGTCAGCGGGGGGGCCTGGGAGACCCAGTACTTC | CASSSVSGGAWETQYF
TRBJ1-1 | TRBV5-6 | TRBD1 | . | TGTGCCAGCAGCTCCCATTGGACAGGGGGAAACACTGAAGCTTTCTTT | CASSSHWTGGNTEAFF
TRBJ2-5 | TRBV4-1 | TRBD1 | . | TGCGCCAGCAGCTCACAGGGGGACCAAGAGACCCAGTACTTC | CASSSQGDQETQYF
TRBJ2-2 | TRBV5-4 | TRBD2 | many | TGTGCCAGCAGCTTGGGCGGCGGACTAGCGATGAACACCGGGGAGCTGTTTTTT | CASSLGGGLAMNTGELFF
TRBJ2-7 | TRBV5-5 | TRBD1 | . | TGTGCCAGCAGCTTACCCGGGACAGGGATCTACGAGCAGTACTTC | CASSLPGTGIYEQYF
TRBJ1-1 | TRBV5-1 | TRBD1 | once | TGCGCCAGCAGCCCGGACAGGGGTGGCAGGAACACTGAAGCTTTCTTT | CASSPDRGGRNTEAFF
TRBJ2-3 | TRBV9 | . | few | TGTGCCAGCAGCGTAGACGGGGCAGATACGCAGTATTTT | CASSVDGADTQYF
TRBJ2-2 | TRBV6-6 | TRBD1 | many | TGTGCCAGCGGGGACAGGAACACCGGGGAGCTGTTTTTT | CASGDRNTGELFF
TRBJ1-1 | TRBV28 | . | . | TGTGCCAGCAGTTTACGAGGTTTATGGCTAAACACTGAAGCTTTCTTT | CASSLRGLWLNTEAFF
TRBJ2-3 | TRBV7-9 | TRBD1 | . | TGTGCCAGCAGCTTACCGGACAGGGAGCAAGATACGCAGTATTTT | CASSLPDREQDTQYF
TRBJ2-1 | TRBV7-6 | . | . | TGTGCCAGCAGTCTAGGGGGGGTTGGGTCCTACAATGAGCAGTTCTTC | CASSLGGVGSYNEQFF
TRBJ2-3 | TRBV5-1 | . | . | TGCGCCAGCAGCCCGGGACTCATAGGCGATACGCAGTATTTT | CASSPGLIGDTQYF
TRBJ1-1 | TRBV27 | TRBD1 | . | TGTGCCAGCAGTTTGGGACAGCAAAAGGCTTTCTTT | CASSLGQQKAFF
TRBJ1-1 | TRBV2 | TRBD1 | . | TGTGCCAGCAGTCTTCCCCGGACAGGCGGCACTGAAGCTTTCTTT | CASSLPRTGGTEAFF
TRBJ2-5 | TRBV13 | TRBD2 | . | TGTGCCAGCAGCTTAGAAGGGACTAGCGGGGGAGAGACCCAGTACTTC | CASSLEGTSGGETQYF
TRBJ1-6 | TRBV28 | . | . | TGTGCCAGCAGTTCGGGTGCCTATAATTCACCCCTCCACTTT | CASSSGAYNSPLHF
TRBJ2-1 | TRBV25-1 | TRBD1 | . | TGTGCCAGCAGTCCGGCCCCCGGGACAGGGGACAATGAGCAGTTCTTC | CASSPAPGTGDNEQFF
TRBJ1-2 | TRBV6-5 | . | . | TGTGCCAGCAGCTACGGCCCGGCAGGGTTACATGGCTACACCTTC | CASSYGPAGLHGYTF
TRBJ1-2 | TRBV6-5 | . | . | TGTGCCAGCACCGCCGGACCGGGAGCTCTTCATGGCTACACCTTC | CASTAGPGALHGYTF
TRBJ2-4 | TRBV19 | . | . | TGTGCCAGTAGTATAAATTTCGGGGGGCCGTCGGACATTCAGTACTTC | CASSINFGGPSDIQYF
TRBJ1-2 | TRBV5-6 | . | . | TGTGCCAGCAGCTCCTTACAGGGAAACTATGGCTACACCTTC | CASSSLQGNYGYTF
TRBJ1-2 | TRBV7-2 | . | . | TGTGCCAGCAGCTTGAACAGGAGCCCCTATGGCTACACCTTC | CASSLNRSPYGYTF
TRBJ1-3 | TRBV5-1 | . | once | TGCGCCAGCAGCTTGGGCGGCAGAAACACCATATATTTT | CASSLGGRNTIYF
TRBJ1-3 | TRBV7-3 | . | . | TGTGCCAGCAGCTTACGTCCTGGGGGCGCGCCTGGAAACACCATATATTTT | CASSLRPGGAPGNTIYF
TRBJ2-7 | TRBV30 | TRBD2 | once | TGTGCCTGGAGTGTACGATTAGCCGGGAGGATTACCTACGAGCAGTACTTC | CAWSVRLAGRITYEQYF
TRBJ1-2 | TRBV6-5 | . | . | TGTGCCAGCATGTCAACGGGAGAAGGCTACACCTTC | CASMSTGEGYTF